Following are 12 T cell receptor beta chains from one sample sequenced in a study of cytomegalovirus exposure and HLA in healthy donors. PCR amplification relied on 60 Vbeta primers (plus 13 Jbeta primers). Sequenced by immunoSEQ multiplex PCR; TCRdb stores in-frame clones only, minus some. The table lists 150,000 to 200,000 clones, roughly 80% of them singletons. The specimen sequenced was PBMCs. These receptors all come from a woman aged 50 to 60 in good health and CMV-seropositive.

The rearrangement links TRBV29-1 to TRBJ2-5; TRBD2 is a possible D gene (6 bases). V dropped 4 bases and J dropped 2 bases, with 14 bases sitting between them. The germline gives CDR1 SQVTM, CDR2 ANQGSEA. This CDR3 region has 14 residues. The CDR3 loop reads CSVGSGEYQETQYF. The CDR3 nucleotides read TGCAGCGTTGGGTCGGGGGAGTATCAAGAGACCCAGTACTTC. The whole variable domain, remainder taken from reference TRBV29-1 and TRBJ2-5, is SAVISQKPSRDICQRGTSLTIQCQVDSQVTMMFWYRQQPGQSLTLIATANQGSEATYESGFVIDKFPISRPNLTFSTLTVSNMSPEDSSIYLCSVGSGEYQETQYFGPGTRLLVL.

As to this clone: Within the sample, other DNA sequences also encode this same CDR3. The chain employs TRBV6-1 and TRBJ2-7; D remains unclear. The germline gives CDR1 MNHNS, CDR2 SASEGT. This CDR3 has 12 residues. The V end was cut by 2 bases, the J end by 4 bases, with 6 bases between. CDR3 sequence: CASSERGYEQYF. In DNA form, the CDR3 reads TGTGCCAGCAGTGAACGCGGTTACGAGCAGTACTTC.

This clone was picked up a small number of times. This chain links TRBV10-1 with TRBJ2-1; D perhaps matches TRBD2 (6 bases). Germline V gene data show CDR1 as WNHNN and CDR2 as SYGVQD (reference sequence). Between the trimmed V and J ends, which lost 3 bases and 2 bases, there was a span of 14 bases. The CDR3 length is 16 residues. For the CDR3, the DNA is TGCGCCAGCAGTGACTTCGACACGGGGGCCTACAATGAGCAGTTCTTC. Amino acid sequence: CASSDFDTGAYNEQFF.

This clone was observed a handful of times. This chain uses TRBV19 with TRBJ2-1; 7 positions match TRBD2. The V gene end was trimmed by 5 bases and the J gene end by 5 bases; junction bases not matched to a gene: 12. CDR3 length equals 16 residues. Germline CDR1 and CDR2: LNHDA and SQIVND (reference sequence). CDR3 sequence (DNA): TGTGCCAGTAGTCCCCACGGCGGGAGCGATAACAATGAGCAGTTCTTC. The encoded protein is CASSPHGGSDNNEQFF.

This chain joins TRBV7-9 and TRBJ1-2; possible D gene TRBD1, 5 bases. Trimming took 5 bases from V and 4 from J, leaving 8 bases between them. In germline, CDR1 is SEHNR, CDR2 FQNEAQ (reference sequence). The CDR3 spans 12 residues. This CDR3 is CASSLDSYGYTF. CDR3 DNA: TGTGCCAGCAGCCTCGACAGCTATGGCTACACCTTC. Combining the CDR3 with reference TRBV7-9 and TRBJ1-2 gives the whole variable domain DTGVSQNPRHKITKRGQNVTFRCDPISEHNRLYWYRQTLGQGPEFLTYFQNEAQLEKSRLLSDRFSAERPKGSFSTLEIQRTEQGDSAMYLCASSLDSYGYTFGSGTRLTVV.

The CDR3 is CAWSDLPLNTEAFF. The CDR3 coding sequence is TGTGCCTGGAGTGATCTCCCCTTGAACACTGAAGCTTTCTTT. The genes are TRBV30 and TRBJ1-1; D ambiguous. CDR3 length equals 14 residues. Germline V gives CDR1 GTSNPN, CDR2 SVGIG (reference sequence). V was cut by 1 base and J by 0 bases, with 9 bases left in between. Full variable domain (rest looked up from reference TRBV30 and TRBJ1-1): SQTIHQWPATLVQPVGSPLSLECTVEGTSNPNLYWYRQAAGRGLQLLFYSVGIGQISSEVPQNLSASRPQDRQFILSSKKLLLSDSGFYLCAWSDLPLNTEAFFGQGTRLTVV.

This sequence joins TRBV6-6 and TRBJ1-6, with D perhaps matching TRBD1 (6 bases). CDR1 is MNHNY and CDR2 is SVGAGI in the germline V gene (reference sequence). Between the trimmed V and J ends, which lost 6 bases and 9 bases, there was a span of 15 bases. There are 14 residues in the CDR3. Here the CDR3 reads CASSRDTASSPLHF. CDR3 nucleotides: TGTGCCAGCAGCAGGGACACGGCTTCTTCACCCCTCCACTTT.

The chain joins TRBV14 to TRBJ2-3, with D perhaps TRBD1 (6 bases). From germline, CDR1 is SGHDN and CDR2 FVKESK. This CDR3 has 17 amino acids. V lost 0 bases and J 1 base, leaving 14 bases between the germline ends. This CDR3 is CASSQDWDTSRTDTQYF. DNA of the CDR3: TGTGCCAGCAGCCAAGACTGGGACACAAGTCGCACAGATACGCAGTATTTT.

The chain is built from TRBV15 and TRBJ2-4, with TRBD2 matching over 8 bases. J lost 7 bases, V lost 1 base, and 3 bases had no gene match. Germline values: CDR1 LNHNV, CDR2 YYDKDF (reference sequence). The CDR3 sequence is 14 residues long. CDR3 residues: CATSRGAGVNIQYF. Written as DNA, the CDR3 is TGTGCCACCAGCAGAGGAGCGGGGGTTAACATTCAGTACTTC.

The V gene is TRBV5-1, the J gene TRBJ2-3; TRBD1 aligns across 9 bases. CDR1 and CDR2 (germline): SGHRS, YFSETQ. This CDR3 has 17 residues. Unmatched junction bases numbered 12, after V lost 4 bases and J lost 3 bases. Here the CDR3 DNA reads TGCGCCAGCAGCCTGGGTAGGGACAGGGTAGGAACAGATACGCAGTATTTT. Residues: CASSLGRDRVGTDTQYF.

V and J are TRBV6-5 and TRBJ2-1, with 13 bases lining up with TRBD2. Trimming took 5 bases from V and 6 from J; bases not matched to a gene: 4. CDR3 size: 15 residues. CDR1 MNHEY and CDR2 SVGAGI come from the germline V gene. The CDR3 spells CASSQLAGGPNEQFF. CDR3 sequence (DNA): TGTGCCAGCAGTCAACTAGCGGGGGGGCCCAATGAGCAGTTCTTC.

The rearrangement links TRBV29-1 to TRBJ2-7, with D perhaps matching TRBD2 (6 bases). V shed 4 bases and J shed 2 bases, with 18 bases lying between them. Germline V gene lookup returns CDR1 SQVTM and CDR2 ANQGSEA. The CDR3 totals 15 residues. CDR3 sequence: CSVGWAGTVPYEQYF. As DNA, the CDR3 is TGCAGCGTTGGATGGGCCGGGACTGTTCCCTACGAGCAGTACTTC.